A selection of T cell receptor beta chains follows, all from one sample in a study of cytomegalovirus exposure and HLA in healthy donors. Generated by immunoSEQ multiplex PCR, the TCRdb table keeps only in-frame clones and is missing some. The sample has 210,000 or so clones; 83% are singletons. Material: PBMCs. All receptors derive from a girl aged 5 to 17 in good health and CMV-seronegative. The CDR3 runs from the conserved cysteine through the conserved F or W. A D gene is named only where the DNA matches it firmly. Clone size is given for some rows only: seen once, a few or many times, or a class if the clone is expanded.

j_call clone_size d_call v_call cdr3_aa cdr3_nt
TRBJ1-4 . . TRBV7-6 CASTEGGVGEKLFF TGTGCCAGCACCGAAGGGGGGGTAGGGGAAAAACTGTTTTTT
TRBJ2-1 . . TRBV5-1 CASRPDWGDGYNEQFF TGCGCCAGCAGACCCGACTGGGGGGACGGCTACAATGAGCAGTTCTTC
TRBJ1-4 . . TRBV4-2 CASSQESSEKLFF TGTGCCAGCAGCCAAGAATCGTCCGAAAAACTGTTTTTT
TRBJ1-1 once . TRBV10-3 CAISDLYQAEAFF TGTGCCATCAGTGATCTGTACCAGGCTGAAGCTTTCTTT
TRBJ2-3 . TRBD2 TRBV7-3 CASSLTGLSSGGYTQYF TGTGCCAGCAGCTTAACGGGACTTTCTAGCGGGGGGTATACGCAGTATTTT
TRBJ1-1 . . TRBV30 CAWRKGGSLNTEAFF TGTGCCTGGAGGAAAGGCGGCAGCTTGAACACTGAAGCTTTCTTT
TRBJ1-1 few . TRBV7-9 CASQTAGLDTEAFF TGTGCCAGCCAGACGGCAGGGCTGGACACTGAAGCTTTCTTT
TRBJ2-7 . TRBD1 TRBV28 CASNLSGQGYEQYF TGTGCCAGCAATCTCTCGGGACAGGGGTACGAGCAGTACTTC
TRBJ1-1 . TRBD1 TRBV6-6 CASSMGQGNTEAFF TGTGCCAGCAGCATGGGACAGGGGAACACTGAAGCTTTCTTT
TRBJ1-3 . TRBD1 TRBV10-3 CAISDTPGQIGNTIYF TGTGCCATCAGTGACACACCGGGACAGATAGGAAACACCATATATTTT
TRBJ1-2 . . TRBV5-1 CASSSGFANYGYTF TGCGCCAGCAGCTCGGGTTTCGCTAACTATGGCTACACCTTC
TRBJ1-2 . TRBD1 TRBV6-5 CASSTRDRDSYGYTF TGTGCCAGCAGTACCCGGGACAGGGACAGCTATGGCTACACCTTC
TRBJ2-6 once TRBD1 TRBV19 CASSKDRMISGANVLTF TGTGCCAGTAGTAAGGACAGGATGATCTCTGGGGCCAACGTCCTGACTTTC
TRBJ2-1 . . TRBV9 CASSVASRGLKLVEEQFF TGTGCCAGCAGCGTCGCTTCCCGGGGGTTAAAGCTAGTTGAGGAGCAGTTCTTC
TRBJ2-1 . TRBD2 TRBV27 CASTPVAGTSGRWNEQFF TGTGCCAGCACCCCCGTGGCCGGGACTAGCGGGAGATGGAATGAGCAGTTCTTC
TRBJ2-1 . TRBD2 TRBV30 CAWSVLSSGGAPEQFF TGTGCCTGGAGTGTACTTTCCAGCGGGGGGGCCCCTGAGCAGTTCTTC
TRBJ2-1 . TRBD2 TRBV4-1 CASSQVPSGGANEQFF TGCGCCAGCAGCCAAGTTCCTAGCGGGGGGGCAAATGAGCAGTTCTTC